This record looks at one TCR beta chain sequence and its context. The antigen is unknown. Per germline, CDR1 SGHKS and CDR2 YYEKEE (reference sequence). V shed 4 bases and J shed 14 bases, with 24 bases lying between them. The length of the CDR3 is 15 residues. The method was immunoSEQ multiplex PCR; TCRdb's version includes in-frame clones alone and lacks a portion of them. The table includes some 250,000 clones, roughly four fifths detected once. These data originate in a study of Tregs in tolerant kidney transplant recipients. The study, taken as a whole, reports: No direct test of biological reproducibility was done here.

The sequenced sample consisted of CD4+ T cells from blood. This TCR was sampled from a human donor in good health. The chain couples TRBV5-5 to TRBJ1-4; no clear D gene. CDR3 DNA sequence: TGTGCCAGCAGCCCAGGACTTACTCTTCAATATGGGCTGTTTTTT. It translates to CASSPGLTLQYGLFF.